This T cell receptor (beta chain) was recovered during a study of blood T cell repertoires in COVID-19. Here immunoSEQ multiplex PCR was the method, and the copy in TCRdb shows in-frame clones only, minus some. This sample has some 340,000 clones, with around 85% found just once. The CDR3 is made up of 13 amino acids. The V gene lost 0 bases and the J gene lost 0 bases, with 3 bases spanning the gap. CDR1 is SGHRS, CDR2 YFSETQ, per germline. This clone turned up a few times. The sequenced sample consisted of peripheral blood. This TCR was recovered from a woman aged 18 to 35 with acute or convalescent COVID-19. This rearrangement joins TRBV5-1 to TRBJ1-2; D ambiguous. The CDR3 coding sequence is TGCGCCAGCAGCTTGGCAGCTAACTATGGCTACACCTTC. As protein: CASSLAANYGYTF. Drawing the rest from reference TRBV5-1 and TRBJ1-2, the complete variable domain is KAGVTQTPRYLIKTRGQQVTLSCSPISGHRSVSWYQQTPGQGLQFLFEYFSETQRNKGNFPGRFSGRQFSNSRSEMNVSTLELGDSALYLCASSLAANYGYTFGSGTRLTVV.